This passage covers 3 T cell receptor beta chains from one sample sequenced in a study of blood T cell repertoires in COVID-19. Assay used: immunoSEQ multiplex PCR; TCRdb lists only in-frame clones, some missing. The sample lists some 700,000 clones, 85% to 90% occurring once. The sample comprised peripheral blood. All receptors derive from a woman in her late teens or twenties with acute or convalescent COVID-19.

This chain connects TRBV9 to TRBJ1-2, with 9 bases lining up with TRBD1. The junction had 3 bases not matched to a gene; V was cut back by 0 bases and J by 0 bases. This CDR3 is 16 amino acids long. CDR1 and CDR2 from the germline V gene are SGDLS and YYNGEE. The CDR3 DNA reads TGTGCCAGCAGCGTAGGTGGGACAGGGACTAACTATGGCTACACCTTC. Residues: CASSVGGTGTNYGYTF.

The V gene is TRBV7-6, the J gene TRBJ1-5, with 7 bases aligning to TRBD1. Per germline, CDR1 SGHVS and CDR2 FNYEAQ. V gave up 5 bases and J gave up 2 bases; unmatched junction bases: 12. The CDR3 is 17 residues long. For the CDR3, the DNA is TGTGCCAGCAGCCGCCCCGGACAGGTGAGGTGCAATCAGCCCCAGCATTTT. Its translation: CASSRPGQVRCNQPQHF.

This sequence joins TRBV21-1 and TRBJ2-5; TRBD2 was called by the table and not checked on the DNA. TRBV21-1 is a recognized pseudogene. CDR3 size: 14 residues. The CDR3 DNA follows: TGTGCCAGCAGCAAAGCAGCGGGGCCAGAGACCCAGTACTTC. It is translated as CASSKAAGPETQYF.